Listed below are T cell receptor beta chains from one sample, sequenced in a study of T cell changes during pregnancy in multiple sclerosis. Using immunoSEQ multiplex PCR, the repertoire was profiled, and TCRdb retains in-frame clones only, with some absent. The data show 55,000 to 85,000 clones, over 85% seen once. The sequencing here drew on peripheral blood, taken in the third trimester of pregnancy. These receptors were collected from a female donor with multiple sclerosis, enrolled in a pregnancy study. Both conserved end residues are part of each CDR3. A D gene is named only where the DNA matches it firmly. Size is stated for part of the rows, as once, few or many counts, or as a class when the clone is expanded.

TRBV5-4	-	-	TRBJ2-1	TGTGCCAGCAGCTTCCCCAGCCCGGGCTCCTACAATGAGCAGTTCTTC	CASSFPSPGSYNEQFF
TRBV7-2	TRBD1	-	TRBJ1-4	TGTGCCAGCAGCTCACAGGGGTGGGGAGAAAAACTGTTTTTT	CASSSQGWGEKLFF
TRBV18	TRBD1	-	TRBJ1-5	TGTGCCAGCTCCGACAGGGAGAATCAGCCCCAGCATTTT	CASSDRENQPQHF
TRBV28	TRBD1	-	TRBJ2-7	TGTGCCAGCAGTTCAACGGGACAGGGGTTGGAATCCTACGAGCAGTACTTC	CASSSTGQGLESYEQYF
TRBV6-6	TRBD2	once	TRBJ2-5	TGTGCCAGCAGTTCCAATAGCGGGAGGGCCGAGACCCAGTACTTC	CASSSNSGRAETQYF
TRBV28	-	-	TRBJ2-3	TGTGCCAGCAGTTTAGTAACAATTAGCACAGATACGCAGTATTTT	CASSLVTISTDTQYF
TRBV6-1	-	-	TRBJ2-2	TGTGCCAGCAAGAGGGCCGAGCTGTCCACCGGGGAGCTGTTTTTT	CASKRAELSTGELFF
TRBV5-5	-	-	TRBJ1-4	TGTGCCAGCAGCTCAACCGGGACTACTGAAAAACTGTTTTTT	CASSSTGTTEKLFF
TRBV20-1	-	-	TRBJ2-1	TGCAGTGCTAGAGAATCTGGAGGGCAGTTCTTC	CSARESGGQFF
TRBV5-4	TRBD1	-	TRBJ1-1	TGTGCCAGCAGCTCAGACAGGGCGGCTGAAGCTTTCTTT	CASSSDRAAEAFF
TRBV28	-	-	TRBJ1-2	TGTGCCAGCAGTCGACCGGAGAGGAACTATGGCTACACCTTC	CASSRPERNYGYTF
TRBV6-1	-	-	TRBJ1-1	TGTGCCAGCAGTCCCCGTGGAGGCGTGAACACTGAAGCTTTCTTT	CASSPRGGVNTEAFF
TRBV4-2	TRBD2	once	TRBJ2-3	TGTGCCAGCAGCCAAGACGGGGCGGGAGAGGATACGCAGTATTTT	CASSQDGAGEDTQYF
TRBV27	TRBD1	-	TRBJ2-5	TGTGCCAGCAGTTTGTCTCCCATCCCCGGGACAGGGTCCCGAGAGACCCAGTACTTC	CASSLSPIPGTGSRETQYF
TRBV6-1	TRBD1	once	TRBJ2-3	TGTGCCAGCAGTGAAGGGGGGACAGCCACAGATACGCAGTATTTT	CASSEGGTATDTQYF
TRBV4-2	TRBD1	-	TRBJ1-4	TGTGCCAGCAGCCCTCGACAGGGGTTGACTAATGAAAAACTGTTTTTT	CASSPRQGLTNEKLFF
TRBV7-9	-	-	TRBJ2-6	TGTGCCAGCCGGATGGGCGATTACGTCCTGACTTTC	CASRMGDYVLTF
TRBV28	-	-	TRBJ1-1	TGTGCCAGCAGTTCCTCTGGGGCAGGGGATAAGAACACTGAAGCTTTCTTT	CASSSSGAGDKNTEAFF
TRBV5-1	TRBD1	-	TRBJ1-6	TGCGCCAGCAGTACAGGGGAAAGATCACCCCTCCACTTT	CASSTGERSPLHF
TRBV5-4	-	-	TRBJ2-2	TGTGCCAGCAGCGGGGGGAAGGCATTGAACACCGGGGAGCTGTTTTTT	CASSGGKALNTGELFF
TRBV11-1	TRBD2	-	TRBJ2-3	TGTGCCAGCAGCCGCGGCGTTGCGGGAGGCCTCACAGATACGCAGTATTTT	CASSRGVAGGLTDTQYF
TRBV7-2	TRBD2	-	TRBJ2-1	TGTGCCAGCAGCTTAAGGGGTCGGATTCTAGCGGGCTCCTACAATGAGCAGTTCTTC	CASSLRGRILAGSYNEQFF
TRBV2	TRBD1	few	TRBJ1-1	TGTGCCAGCAGTCGTACAGGGGATTCGGCTTTCTTT	CASSRTGDSAFF
TRBV7-9	-	-	TRBJ1-2	TGTGCCAGCAGCTTAGTTTTGACAGAATATGGCTACACCTTC	CASSLVLTEYGYTF
TRBV30	-	-	TRBJ2-5	TGTGCCTGGAGTGAGTGGGCCCCATCAATAGAGACCCAGTACTTC	CAWSEWAPSIETQYF
TRBV20-1	-	-	TRBJ2-7	TGCAGTGCTAGCGGGAGCTACGAGCAGTACTTC	CSASGSYEQYF
TRBV7-2	TRBD1	-	TRBJ2-7	TGTGCCAGCAGCTTAAGCCCCATATATACCGACAGGGGGATTAGCGAGCAGTACTTC	CASSLSPIYTDRGISEQYF
TRBV28	TRBD1	-	TRBJ1-2	TGTGCCAGCAGTATTACAGGGGCTGGCTACACCTTC	CASSITGAGYTF
TRBV7-6	-	-	TRBJ2-3	TGTGCCAGCAGCCTCACAGATACGCAGTATTTT	CASSLTDTQYF
TRBV10-3	TRBD2	once	TRBJ2-1	TGTGCCATCAGTGGATCGGGACTAGCCAGCAATGAGCAGTTCTTC	CAISGSGLASNEQFF
TRBV18	TRBD1	once	TRBJ1-2	TGTGCCAGCCAGGGGGACGGCAGGGGCTATGGCTACACCTTC	CASQGDGRGYGYTF
TRBV7-2	TRBD1	-	TRBJ2-7	TGTGCCAGCAGCGACTTGGGGACAGCCTACGAGCAGTACTTC	CASSDLGTAYEQYF
TRBV19	-	-	TRBJ1-5	TGTGCCAGTAATCCGTCTGGGCGATACTCCCCTTGGCCCCAGCATTTT	CASNPSGRYSPWPQHF
TRBV4-1	TRBD2	-	TRBJ2-7	TGCGCCAGCAGCCAGACTAGCGGGAGGTACTACGAGCAGTACTTC	CASSQTSGRYYEQYF
TRBV28	TRBD1	-	TRBJ1-1	TGTGCCAGCAGGAGGCAGGGGGAGTCTATAGGCGCCACTGAAGCTTTCTTT	CASRRQGESIGATEAFF
TRBV9	-	-	TRBJ2-3	TGTGCCAGCAGCATATCCAGCGGGAGCACAGATACGCAGTATTTT	CASSISSGSTDTQYF
TRBV11-3	TRBD2	-	TRBJ2-7	TGTGCCAGCAGCCCCCGGACTAGTCCCTACGAGCAGTACTTC	CASSPRTSPYEQYF
TRBV4-1	TRBD1	-	TRBJ2-1	TGCGCCAGCAGCCAAGACAGGGGGTCGATTGAGCAGTTCTTC	CASSQDRGSIEQFF
TRBV7-9	-	-	TRBJ1-1	TGTGCCAGCAGCTTCGGACAGATGAACACTGAAGCTTTCTTT	CASSFGQMNTEAFF
TRBV7-2	-	once	TRBJ2-6	TGTGCCAGCAGCCCCAAGAGCTCTGGGGCCAACGTCCTGACTTTC	CASSPKSSGANVLTF
TRBV11-2	-	-	TRBJ2-5	TGTGCCAGCAGCCCTCACATGTTACAAGAGACCCAGTACTTC	CASSPHMLQETQYF
TRBV29-1	-	-	TRBJ2-1	TGCAGCGTTGGCCGGAACAGGTTATTGGACAATGAGCAGTTCTTC	CSVGRNRLLDNEQFF
TRBV28	-	-	TRBJ1-5	TGTGCCAGCAGTTTATTGGAGGGTCAGCCCCAGCATTTT	CASSLLEGQPQHF
TRBV9	-	-	TRBJ1-5	TGTGCCAGCAGCGTAGGAGCGACTAGCAATCAGCCCCAGCATTTT	CASSVGATSNQPQHF
TRBV19	-	-	TRBJ2-1	TGTGCCAGTAGTCCCTACTCCTACAATGAGCAGTTCTTC	CASSPYSYNEQFF
TRBV9	-	-	TRBJ1-1	TGTGCCAGCAGCGTAGGTCATCGGAGCACTGAAGCTTTCTTT	CASSVGHRSTEAFF
TRBV5-1	-	-	TRBJ1-2	TGCGCCAGCAGCTTGGCGTGGGACACCTATGGCTACACCTTC	CASSLAWDTYGYTF
TRBV21-1	-	once	TRBJ2-7	TGTGCCAGCAGCCTGGACAGCTACGAGCAGTACTTC	CASSLDSYEQYF
TRBV6-5	TRBD1	once	TRBJ2-1	TGTGCCAGCAGTACAGGGGCATACAATGAGCAGTTCTTC	CASSTGAYNEQFF
TRBV5-1	TRBD2	-	TRBJ2-1	TGCGCCAGCAGCCAGACTAGCGGGAGCAACAATGAGCAGTTCTTC	CASSQTSGSNNEQFF
TRBV7-2	-	-	TRBJ2-7	TGTGCCAGCAGCCCGCGATGGACTACCAACTACGAGCAGTACTTC	CASSPRWTTNYEQYF
TRBV10-3	TRBD2	-	TRBJ2-1	TGTGCCATCAGTGGGGCGGGAGGGTCGGGCGAGCAGTTCTTC	CAISGAGGSGEQFF
TRBV5-1	TRBD2	-	TRBJ2-2	TGCGCCAGCAGCCCCCGTGGTAGCGGGAGAGCCGGGGAGCTGTTTTTT	CASSPRGSGRAGELFF
TRBV10-3	-	-	TRBJ2-1	TGTGCCACCGGACAGAATTACAATGAGCAGTTCTTC	CATGQNYNEQFF
TRBV18	-	-	TRBJ2-5	TGTGCCAGCTCCCCGGGGGTCCAAGAGACCCAGTACTTC	CASSPGVQETQYF